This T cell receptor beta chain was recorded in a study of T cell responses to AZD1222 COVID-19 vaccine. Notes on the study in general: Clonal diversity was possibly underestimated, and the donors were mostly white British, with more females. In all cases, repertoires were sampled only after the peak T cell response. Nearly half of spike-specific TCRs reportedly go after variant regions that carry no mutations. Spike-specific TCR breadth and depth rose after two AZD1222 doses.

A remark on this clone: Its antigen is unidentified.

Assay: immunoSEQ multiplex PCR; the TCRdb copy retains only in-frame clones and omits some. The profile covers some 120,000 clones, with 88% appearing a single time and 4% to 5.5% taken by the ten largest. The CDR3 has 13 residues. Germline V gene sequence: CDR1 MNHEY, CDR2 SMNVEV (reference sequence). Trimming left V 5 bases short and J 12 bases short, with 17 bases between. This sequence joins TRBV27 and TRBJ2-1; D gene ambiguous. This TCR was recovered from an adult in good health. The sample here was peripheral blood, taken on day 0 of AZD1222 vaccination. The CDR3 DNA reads TGTGCCAGCAGTCCCAATGCGCGTAAGGGGCAGTTCTTC. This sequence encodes CASSPNARKGQFF.